The 11 T cell receptor beta chains listed next were all sequenced from one sample in a study of PD-L1 blockade in urothelial cancer (dated by TCRdb to between 2016 and 2019). The library was produced with the immunoSEQ multiplex PCR assay. Sourced from immuneACCESS, this table was stored by TCRdb with only in-frame sequences that have V and J called. A share of the clones is absent; for the studies checked, an unresolved V gene accounts for under half, and the remainder has no known explanation. This sample comprises more than 35,000 clones, 80% to 95% of them detected only once. The ten largest clones represent more than 6.5% of the sample. Sequenced here: PBMCs, sampled around atezolizumab (anti-PD-L1) treatment. These receptors originate from a man between 65 and 79 years old with urothelial cancer.

J is TRBJ2-5 and V is TRBV5-1; D is ambiguous. Per germline, CDR1 SGHRS and CDR2 YFSETQ. The V gene lost 4 bases and the J gene lost 4 bases, with 5 bases spanning the gap. This CDR3 comprises 11 residues. The CDR3 protein is CASSLLETQYF. The CDR3 DNA sequence: TGCGCCAGCAGCCTACTAGAGACCCAGTACTTC.

The V call is TRBV7-9, the J call TRBJ2-3; D is unresolved. This CDR3 is 12 amino acids long. Between the trimmed V and J ends, which lost 1 base and 6 bases, there was a span of 5 bases. In germline, CDR1 is SEHNR, CDR2 FQNEAQ (reference sequence). The DNA for the CDR3 is TGTGCCAGCAGCTTAGAAGCCGATACGCAGTATTTT. This sequence encodes CASSLEADTQYF.

This clone was observed a single time. The genes are TRBV4-1 and TRBJ1-4, with TRBD1 matching over 8 bases. Germline CDR1 is MGHRA and CDR2 is YSYEKL. V trimming: 3 bases; J trimming: 8 bases; junction bases outside the gene matches: 20. This CDR3 has 19 amino acids. The CDR3 is CASSHSAGTGPPGREKLFF. The CDR3 DNA is TGCGCCAGCAGCCATTCCGCCGGGACAGGTCCCCCCGGGAGGGAAAAACTGTTTTTT.

The chain combines TRBV5-6 with TRBJ1-3; D call uncertain. V was pared by 2 bases and J by 7 bases, with 4 bases between. The CDR3 is 11 amino acids. Germline CDR1 SGHDT, CDR2 YYEEEE. The CDR3 DNA reads TGTGCCAGCAGCTTAACTAACACCATATATTTT. Translating gives CASSLTNTIYF.

V usage is TRBV5-1 and J usage is TRBJ2-7, with 7 bases fitting TRBD1. V lost 8 bases and J lost 2; bases outside the gene matches: 4. CDR3 length equals 12 residues. From germline, CDR1 is SGHRS and CDR2 YFSETQ. CDR3 amino acids: CASRDSAYEQYF. The CDR3 DNA reads as TGCGCCAGTCGGGACAGCGCCTACGAGCAGTACTTC.

V usage is TRBV9 and J usage is TRBJ2-7, with a tentative D call TRBD1 (7 bases). The length of the CDR3 is 16 residues. Germline loops: CDR1 SGDLS, CDR2 YYNGEE. The V end was cut by 2 bases, the J end by 0 bases, with 15 bases between. The CDR3: CASSVGTWDSSYEQYF. The CDR3 nucleotides read TGTGCCAGCAGCGTGGGGACTTGGGACAGCTCCTACGAGCAGTACTTC.

This chain connects TRBV27 to TRBJ2-1, with TRBD2 matching over 13 bases. From germline, CDR1 is MNHEY and CDR2 SMNVEV (reference sequence). The CDR3 has 13 amino acids. Germline trimming cut 10 bases from V and 8 bases from J; bases unmatched to any gene: 5. The CDR3 loop reads CATRLAGGYEQFF. CDR3 in DNA: TGTGCCACCCGACTAGCGGGAGGCTATGAGCAGTTCTTC.

The chain recombines TRBV19 with TRBJ1-5; the match to TRBD1 covers 10 bases. Germline values: CDR1 LNHDA, CDR2 SQIVND (reference sequence). The CDR3 has 16 residues. V shed 4 bases and J 4 bases; nucleotides not matched to a gene: 7. CDR3 sequence reads: CASSNRDRGGNQPQHF. DNA for the CDR3: TGTGCCAGTAGTAACCGGGACAGGGGTGGGAATCAGCCCCAGCATTTT.

The J gene is TRBJ2-1, the V gene TRBV6-1; 8 positions agree with TRBD1. Germline V gene sequence: CDR1 MNHNS, CDR2 SASEGT. J lost 5 bases, V lost 6 bases, and 6 bases had no gene match. The CDR3 runs 14 residues. Here the CDR3 DNA reads TGTGCCAGCAGACCACTGGGACAGGACAATGAGCAGTTCTTC. This translates into CASRPLGQDNEQFF.

The chain recombines TRBV2 with TRBJ2-2; perhaps TRBD1 as D (6 bases). Trimming took off 2 bases at V and 6 bases at J, with 13 bases between the two ends. The CDR3 contains 15 residues. Germline CDR1 and CDR2: SNHLY and FYNNEI. CDR3 nucleotide sequence: TGTGCCAGCAGTGAATATGACAGGTTGTCCGGGGAGCTGTTTTTT. Translated, it gives CASSEYDRLSGELFF.

This sequence joins TRBV7-9 and TRBJ1-1, with D hard to call. Trimming removed 3 bases from V and 10 bases from J, with 18 bases in between. The CDR3 has 14 amino acids. Germline-derived CDR1 and CDR2 are SEHNR and FQNEAQ (reference sequence). The CDR3 region is CASSFRADASPAFF. CDR3 bases: TGTGCCAGCAGCTTCCGTGCGGATGCAAGTCCAGCTTTCTTT.